This TCR beta chain was retrieved from a study of T cell responses to AZD1222 COVID-19 vaccine. Of note for this clone: No antigen is known for it.

Researchers grouped second doses given at about 4 or about 12 weeks into one pool. Germline V gives CDR1 SGHAT, CDR2 FQNNGV. V lost 6 bases to trimming and J lost 6 bases, with 11 bases between them. The CDR3 contains 12 residues. Assay used: immunoSEQ multiplex PCR; TCRdb lists only in-frame clones, some missing. The sample includes more than 150,000 clones, around 94% of them seen just once. Whole-study results and caveats: Donors in the cohort were predominantly white British and more often female, and clonal diversity was possibly underestimated.

The V gene is TRBV11-2, the J gene TRBJ1-1, with D unresolved. The TCR originated in an adult who received the AZD1222 COVID-19 vaccine. Sample: peripheral blood, taken 28 days after the second AZD1222 dose. CDR3 bases: TGTGCCAGCAGATTCGGAGCGGCTGAAGCTTTCTTT. Amino acids: CASRFGAAEAFF.